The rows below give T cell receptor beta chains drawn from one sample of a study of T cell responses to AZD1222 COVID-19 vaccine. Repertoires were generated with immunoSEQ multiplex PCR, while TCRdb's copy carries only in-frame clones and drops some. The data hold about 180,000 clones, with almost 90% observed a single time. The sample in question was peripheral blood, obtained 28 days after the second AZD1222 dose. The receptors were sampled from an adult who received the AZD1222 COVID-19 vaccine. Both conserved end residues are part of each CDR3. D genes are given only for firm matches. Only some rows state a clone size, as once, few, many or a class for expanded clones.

CASSTGQYGYTF TGTGCCAGTAGTACGGGTCAGTATGGCTACACCTTC TRBJ1-2 NA NA TRBV19
CAWSWSVYGYTF TGTGCCTGGAGTTGGTCGGTCTATGGCTACACCTTC TRBJ1-2 NA NA TRBV30
CASMIGGGNTIYF TGTGCCAGTATGATAGGCGGCGGAAACACCATATATTTT TRBJ1-3 NA few TRBV19
CASSQELGLNTEAFF TGCGCCAGCAGCCAAGAACTGGGACTGAACACTGAAGCTTTCTTT TRBJ1-1 NA NA TRBV4-3
CASSIPGKGPDQPQHF TGTGCCAGTAGTATTCCAGGGAAAGGGCCAGATCAGCCCCAGCATTTT TRBJ1-5 NA NA TRBV19
CASSDGGLGEKLFF TGCGCCAGCAGCGACGGGGGCCTGGGAGAAAAACTGTTTTTT TRBJ1-4 NA NA TRBV5-1
CASSLGGQGLYEQYF TGTGCCAGCAGCTTGGGTGGACAGGGCTTATACGAGCAGTACTTC TRBJ2-7 TRBD1 NA TRBV5-5
CASGLGGVSNQPQHF TGTGCTAGTGGCCTAGGGGGCGTAAGCAATCAGCCCCAGCATTTT TRBJ1-5 TRBD1 NA TRBV12-5
CASSRGGSSTDTQYF TGTGCCAGCAGCCGCGGGGGCTCAAGCACAGATACGCAGTATTTT TRBJ2-3 NA once TRBV7-3
CASSLGTGGAGSPLHF TGCGCCAGCAGCTTGGGGACAGGGGGCGCCGGTTCACCCCTCCACTTT TRBJ1-6 TRBD1 NA TRBV5-1